This T cell receptor beta chain was sequenced during a study of T cell responses to AZD1222 COVID-19 vaccine. Assay: immunoSEQ multiplex PCR; the TCRdb copy retains only in-frame clones and omits some. The table has 100,000 or so clones, about 89% seen once. Germline CDR1 reads LGHDT; CDR2 reads YNNKEL (reference sequence). This CDR3 comprises 14 residues. V lost 0 bases to trimming and J lost 6 bases, with 11 bases between them. The clonotype comes from an adult in good health. This specimen consisted of peripheral blood, obtained on day 0 of AZD1222 vaccination. V is TRBV3-1 (or the pseudogene TRBV3-2) and J is TRBJ1-1; D is perhaps TRBD1 (5 bases). The CDR3 sequence: CASSQDWGDAEAFF. Here the CDR3 DNA reads TGTGCCAGCAGCCAAGATTGGGGGGACGCTGAAGCTTTCTTT.